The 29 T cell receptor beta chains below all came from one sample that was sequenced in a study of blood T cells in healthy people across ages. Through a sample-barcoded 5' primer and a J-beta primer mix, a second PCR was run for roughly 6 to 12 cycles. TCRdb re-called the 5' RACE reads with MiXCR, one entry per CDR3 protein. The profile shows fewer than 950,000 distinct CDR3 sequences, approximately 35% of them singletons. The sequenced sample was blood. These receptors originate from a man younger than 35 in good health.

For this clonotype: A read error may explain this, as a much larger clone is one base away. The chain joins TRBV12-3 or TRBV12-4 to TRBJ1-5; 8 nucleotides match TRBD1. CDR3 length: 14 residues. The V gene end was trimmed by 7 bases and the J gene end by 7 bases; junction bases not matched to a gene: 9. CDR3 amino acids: CASIHGQGGQPQHF. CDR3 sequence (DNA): TGTGCCAGCATTCACGGACAGGGCGGACAGCCCCAGCATTTT.

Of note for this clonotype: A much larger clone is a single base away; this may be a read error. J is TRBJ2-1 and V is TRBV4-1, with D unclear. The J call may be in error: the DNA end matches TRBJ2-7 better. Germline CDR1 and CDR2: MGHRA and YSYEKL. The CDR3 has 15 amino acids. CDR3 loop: CASSQDMIDFVEQYF. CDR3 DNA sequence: TGCGCCAGCAGCCAAGATATGATAGACTTCGTTGAGCAGTACTTC.

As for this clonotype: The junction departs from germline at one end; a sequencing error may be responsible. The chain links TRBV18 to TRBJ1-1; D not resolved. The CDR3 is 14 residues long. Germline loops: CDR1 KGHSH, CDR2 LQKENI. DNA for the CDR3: TGTGCCAGCTCATTCGACGGGTTGAACACTGGAGCTTTCTTT. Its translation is CASSFDGLNTGAFF.

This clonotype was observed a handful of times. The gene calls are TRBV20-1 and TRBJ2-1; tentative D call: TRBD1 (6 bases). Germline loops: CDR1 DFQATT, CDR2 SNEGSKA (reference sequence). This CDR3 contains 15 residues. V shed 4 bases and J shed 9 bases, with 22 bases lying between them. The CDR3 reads CSATKPPGHRTEQFF. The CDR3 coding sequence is TGCAGTGCTACCAAGCCCCCGGGACATAGGACTGAGCAGTTCTTC.

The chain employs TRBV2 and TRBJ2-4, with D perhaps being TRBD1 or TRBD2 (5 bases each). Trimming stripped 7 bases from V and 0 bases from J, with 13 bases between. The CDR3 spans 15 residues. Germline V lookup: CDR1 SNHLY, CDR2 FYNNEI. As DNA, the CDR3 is TGTGCCAGCACGAGGGGAGAACTAGCCAAAAACATTCAGTACTTC. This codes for CASTRGELAKNIQYF.

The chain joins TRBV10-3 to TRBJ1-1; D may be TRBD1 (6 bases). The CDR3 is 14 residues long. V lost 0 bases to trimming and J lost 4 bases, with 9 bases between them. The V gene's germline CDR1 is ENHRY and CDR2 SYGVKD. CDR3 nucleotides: TGTGCCATCAGTGAGTCGGCAGGGGCCACTGAAGCTTTCTTT. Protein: CAISESAGATEAFF.

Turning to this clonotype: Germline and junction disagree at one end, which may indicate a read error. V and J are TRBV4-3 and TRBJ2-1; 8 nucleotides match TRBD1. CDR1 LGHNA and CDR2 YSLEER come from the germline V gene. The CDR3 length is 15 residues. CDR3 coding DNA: TGCGCCAGCAGCCAAGGCAGGGGGCGTTACAATCAGCAGTTCTTC. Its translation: CASSQGRGRYNQQFF.

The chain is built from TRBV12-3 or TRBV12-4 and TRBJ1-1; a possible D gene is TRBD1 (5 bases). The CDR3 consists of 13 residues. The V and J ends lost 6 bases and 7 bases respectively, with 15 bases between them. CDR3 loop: CASSSKQGNEAFF. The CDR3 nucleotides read TGTGCCAGCAGCTCCAAGCAGGGAAATGAAGCTTTCTTT.

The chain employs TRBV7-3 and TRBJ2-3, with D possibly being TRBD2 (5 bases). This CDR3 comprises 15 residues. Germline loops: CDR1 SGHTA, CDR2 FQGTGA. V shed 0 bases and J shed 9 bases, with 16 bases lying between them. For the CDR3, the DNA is TGTGCCAGCAGCTTAACAGGGAGTAGGGTCTGGACGCAGTATTTT. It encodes CASSLTGSRVWTQYF.

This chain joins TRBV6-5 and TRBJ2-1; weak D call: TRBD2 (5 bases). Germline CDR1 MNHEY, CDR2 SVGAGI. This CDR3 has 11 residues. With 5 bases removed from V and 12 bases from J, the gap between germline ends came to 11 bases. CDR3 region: CASSGREAQFF. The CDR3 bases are TGTGCCAGCAGTGGGAGAGAGGCGCAGTTCTTC.

The CDR3: CSATISAGVGEKLFF. CDR3 nucleotide sequence: TGCAGTGCCACGATCAGTGCAGGGGTTGGTGAAAAACTGTTTTTT. The J gene is TRBJ1-4, the V gene TRBV20-1; D might be TRBD1 (6 bases). This CDR3 contains 15 residues. Trimming pared 6 bases from V and 7 bases from J, leaving 21 bases between. CDR1 is DFQATT, CDR2 SNEGSKA, per germline (reference sequence).

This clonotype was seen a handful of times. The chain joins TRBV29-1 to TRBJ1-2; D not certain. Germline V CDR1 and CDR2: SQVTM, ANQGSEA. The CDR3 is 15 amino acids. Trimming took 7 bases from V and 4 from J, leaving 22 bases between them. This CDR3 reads CSAHGVATPGYGYTF. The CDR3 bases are TGCAGCGCACACGGGGTCGCGACCCCAGGCTATGGCTACACCTTC.

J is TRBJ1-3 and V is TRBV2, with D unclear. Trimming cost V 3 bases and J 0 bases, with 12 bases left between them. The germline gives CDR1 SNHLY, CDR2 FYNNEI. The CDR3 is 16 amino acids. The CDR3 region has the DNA TGTGCCAGCAGTGAGGTCGGGGATTACTCTGGAAACACCATATATTTT. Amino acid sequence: CASSEVGDYSGNTIYF. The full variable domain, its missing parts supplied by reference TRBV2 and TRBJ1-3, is EPEVTQTPSHQVTQMGQEVILRCVPISNHLYFYWYRQILGQKVEFLVSFYNNEISEKSEIFDDQFSVERPDGSNFTLKIRSTKLEDSAMYFCASSEVGDYSGNTIYFGEGSWLTVV.

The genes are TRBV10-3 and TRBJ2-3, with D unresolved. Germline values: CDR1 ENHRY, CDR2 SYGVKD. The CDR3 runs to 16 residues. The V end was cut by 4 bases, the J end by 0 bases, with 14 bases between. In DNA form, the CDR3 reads TGTGCCATCAGTGGGTACGACATCTCTAGCACAGATACGCAGTATTTT. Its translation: CAISGYDISSTDTQYF.

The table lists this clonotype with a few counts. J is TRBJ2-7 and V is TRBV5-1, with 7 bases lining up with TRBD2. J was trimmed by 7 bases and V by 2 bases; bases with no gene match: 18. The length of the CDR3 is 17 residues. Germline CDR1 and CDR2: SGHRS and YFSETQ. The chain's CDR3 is CASSLSPPGRGGNEQYF. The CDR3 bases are TGCGCCAGCAGCTTAAGCCCGCCGGGGAGGGGAGGCAATGAGCAGTACTTC.

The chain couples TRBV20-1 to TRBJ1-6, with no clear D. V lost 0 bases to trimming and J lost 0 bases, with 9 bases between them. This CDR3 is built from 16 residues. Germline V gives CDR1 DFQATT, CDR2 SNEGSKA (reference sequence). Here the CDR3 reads CSARDMANSYNSPLHF. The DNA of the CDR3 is TGCAGTGCTAGAGATATGGCAAACTCCTATAATTCACCCCTCCACTTT.

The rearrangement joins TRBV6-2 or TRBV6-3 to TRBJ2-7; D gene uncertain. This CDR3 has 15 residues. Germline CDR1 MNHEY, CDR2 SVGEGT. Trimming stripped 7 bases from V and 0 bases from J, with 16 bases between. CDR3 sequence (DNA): TGTGCCAGCAAGAGCCAGGACGGTCTCTCCTACGAGCAGTACTTC. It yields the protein CASKSQDGLSYEQYF.

The CDR3 nucleotides read TGTGCCAGCTCACCAAACGGACAGCCGGATACCGGGGAGCTGTTTTTT. Its translation is CASSPNGQPDTGELFF. The chain carries TRBV18 and TRBJ2-2, with a possible D match to TRBD1 (6 bases). CDR1 and CDR2 from the germline V gene are KGHSH and LQKENI. Trimming removed 2 bases at V and 5 bases at J, with 15 bases between. This CDR3 is built from 16 residues.

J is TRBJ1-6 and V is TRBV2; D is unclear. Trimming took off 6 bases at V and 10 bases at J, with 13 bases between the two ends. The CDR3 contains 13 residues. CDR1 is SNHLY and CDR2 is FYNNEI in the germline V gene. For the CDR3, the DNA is TGTGCCAGCAGGGGAGGCAGCAACTCACCCCTCCACTTT. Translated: CASRGGSNSPLHF.

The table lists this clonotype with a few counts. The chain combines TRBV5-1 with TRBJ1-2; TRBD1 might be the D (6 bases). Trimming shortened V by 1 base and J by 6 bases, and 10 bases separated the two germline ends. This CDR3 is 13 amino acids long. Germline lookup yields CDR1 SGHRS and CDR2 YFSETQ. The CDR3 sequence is CASSLLGADGYTF. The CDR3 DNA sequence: TGCGCCAGCAGCTTGTTGGGGGCAGATGGCTACACCTTC.

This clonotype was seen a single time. CDR3 sequence reads: CASSGPAEPNIQYF. The DNA of the CDR3 is TGTGCCAGCTCAGGGCCAGCGGAACCAAACATTCAGTACTTC. The chain couples TRBV18 to TRBJ2-4, with D perhaps matching TRBD2 (5 bases). The V gene lost 5 bases and the J gene lost 6 bases, with 14 bases spanning the gap. The length of the CDR3 is 14 residues. Germline V gene lookup returns CDR1 KGHSH and CDR2 LQKENI.

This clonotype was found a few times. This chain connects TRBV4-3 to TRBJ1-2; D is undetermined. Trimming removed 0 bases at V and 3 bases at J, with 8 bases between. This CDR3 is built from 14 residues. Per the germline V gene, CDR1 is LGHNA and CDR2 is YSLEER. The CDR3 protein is CASSQDAGDYGYTF. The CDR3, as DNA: TGCGCCAGCAGCCAAGATGCAGGTGACTATGGCTACACCTTC.

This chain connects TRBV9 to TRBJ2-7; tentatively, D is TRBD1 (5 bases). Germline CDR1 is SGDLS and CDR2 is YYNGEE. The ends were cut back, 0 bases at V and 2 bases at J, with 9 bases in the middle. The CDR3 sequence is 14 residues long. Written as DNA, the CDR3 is TGTGCCAGCAGCGTAGGAGTAGGGGCCTACGAGCAGTACTTC. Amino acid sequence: CASSVGVGAYEQYF.

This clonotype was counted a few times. CDR3 sequence (DNA): TGTGCCAGCAGCGCAAACCAGGGAGATACGCAGTATTTT. As protein: CASSANQGDTQYF. The V call is TRBV2, the J call TRBJ2-3; maybe TRBD1 (5 bases). This CDR3 spans 13 amino acids. Germline V gene lookup returns CDR1 SNHLY and CDR2 FYNNEI. V dropped 6 bases and J dropped 5 bases, with 12 bases sitting between them.

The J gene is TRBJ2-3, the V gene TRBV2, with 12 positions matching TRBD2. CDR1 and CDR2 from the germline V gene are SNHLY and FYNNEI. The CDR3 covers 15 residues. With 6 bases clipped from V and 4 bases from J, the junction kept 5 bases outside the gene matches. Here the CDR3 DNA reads TGTGCCAGCAGCCCCTCTAGCGGGGGGGCAGATACGCAGTATTTT. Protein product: CASSPSSGGADTQYF.

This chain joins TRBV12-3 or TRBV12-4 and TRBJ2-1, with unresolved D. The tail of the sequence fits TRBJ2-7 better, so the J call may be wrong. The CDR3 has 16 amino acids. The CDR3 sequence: CASSFGKPGSYNEQYF. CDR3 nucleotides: TGTGCCAGCAGTTTTGGGAAGCCGGGCTCCTACAATGAGCAGTACTTC.

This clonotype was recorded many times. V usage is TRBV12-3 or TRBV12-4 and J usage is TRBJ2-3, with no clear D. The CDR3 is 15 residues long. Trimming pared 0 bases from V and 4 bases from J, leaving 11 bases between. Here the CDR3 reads CASSLAPWGPDTQYF. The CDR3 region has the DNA TGTGCCAGCAGTTTAGCACCGTGGGGTCCAGATACGCAGTATTTT.

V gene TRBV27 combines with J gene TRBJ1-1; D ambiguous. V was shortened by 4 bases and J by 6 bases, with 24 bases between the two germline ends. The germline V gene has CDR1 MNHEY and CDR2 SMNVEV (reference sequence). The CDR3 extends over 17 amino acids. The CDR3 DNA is TGTGCCAGCAGTTCCCCCCTGACTCGAGGGCTATTTGCTGAAGCTTTCTTT. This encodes CASSSPLTRGLFAEAFF.

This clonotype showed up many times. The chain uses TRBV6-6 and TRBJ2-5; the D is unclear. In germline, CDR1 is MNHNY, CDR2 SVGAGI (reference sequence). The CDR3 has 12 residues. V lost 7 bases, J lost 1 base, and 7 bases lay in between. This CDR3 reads CASTETQETQYF. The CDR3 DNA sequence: TGTGCCAGCACTGAGACCCAAGAGACCCAGTACTTC.